This T cell receptor beta chain originates from a study of shared T cell receptors in the human thymus. The germline V gene encodes CDR1 MGHRA and CDR2 YSYEKL. This CDR3 region has 18 residues. The junction had 10 bases not matched to a gene; V was cut back by 3 bases and J by 7 bases. The table came from immunoSEQ multiplex PCR; TCRdb's copy has only in-frame clones and leaves some out. The repertoire includes roughly 500,000 clones, 75% to 85% of them detected once, and 0.01% to 0.015% sits in the top ten. The same data also went into a second study, on human thymus T cells. In that study: Healthy Finnish infants undergoing corrective surgery for congenital heart defects were used as donors. Reports from related research described highly overlapping thymic repertoires among unrelated individuals.

This TCR was sampled from a boy less than two years old with a congenital heart defect. The sample was thymocytes. V is TRBV4-1 and J is TRBJ2-2; 14 nucleotides agree with TRBD2. The CDR3 loop reads CASSHRGLAGGRFGELFF. CDR3 DNA: TGCGCCAGCAGCCATCGAGGACTAGCGGGAGGCCGCTTCGGGGAGCTGTTTTTT.